The 7 T cell receptor beta chains given below trace back to one sample, sequenced in a study of T cell changes during pregnancy in multiple sclerosis. Some clones are missing from TCRdb's copy, which holds only in-frame ones; the method was immunoSEQ multiplex PCR. The sample lists under 50,000 clones, approximately 92% occurring once. Sample: CD8+ T cells from peripheral blood mononuclear cells, taken after pregnancy. Every receptor here comes from a female donor with multiple sclerosis, enrolled in a pregnancy study.

This clone was seen only once. The chain combines TRBV19 with TRBJ2-7; TRBD1 is a possible D gene (5 bases). CDR1 is LNHDA, CDR2 SQIVND, per germline (reference sequence). The V and J ends lost 1 base and 0 bases respectively, with 13 bases between them. CDR3 size: 16 residues. The CDR3 nucleotides read TGTGCCAGTAGTATAGGCGAGGAGACAGTCTCCTACGAGCAGTACTTC. Its protein product is CASSIGEETVSYEQYF.

The chain is built from TRBV29-1 and TRBJ2-5; 11 nucleotides match TRBD2. This CDR3 spans 15 amino acids. Germline CDR1 is SQVTM and CDR2 is ANQGSEA. V was clipped by 5 bases and J by 6 bases; unmatched bases: 11. The DNA of the CDR3 is TGCAGCGTTCCTGAGACTAGCGGGATTCTTCAGACCCAGTACTTC. Translation gives CSVPETSGILQTQYF.

V is TRBV4-1 and J is TRBJ1-5; D uncertain. Trimming removed 0 bases at V and 3 bases at J, with 21 bases between. CDR1 is MGHRA and CDR2 is YSYEKL in the germline V gene. CDR3 length: 19 residues. CDR3 sequence (DNA): TGCGCCAGCAGCCAAGATCGGAGTGACTACGGCCTTTACAATCAGCCCCAGCATTTT. Translating it yields CASSQDRSDYGLYNQPQHF.

The J gene is TRBJ1-5, the V gene TRBV7-8; D may be TRBD1 (5 bases). The germline V and J ends were trimmed by 1 base and 1 base, with 14 bases remaining between them. The CDR3 spans 17 residues. Germline V gene data show CDR1 as SGHVS and CDR2 as FQNEAQ. The CDR3 region is CASSLGGGALSNQPQHF. The CDR3 DNA reads TGTGCCAGCAGCTTAGGGGGCGGGGCACTGAGCAATCAGCCCCAGCATTTT. Supplemented by reference TRBV7-8 and TRBJ1-5, the full variable domain reads GAGVSQSPRYKVAKRGQDVALRCDPISGHVSLFWYQQALGQGPEFLTYFQNEAQLDKSGLPSDRFFAERPEGSVSTLKIQRTQQEDSAVYLCASSLGGGALSNQPQHFGDGTRLSIL.

The gene calls are TRBV7-8 and TRBJ1-4, with a tentative D call TRBD1 (6 bases). CDR1 is SGHVS and CDR2 is FQNEAQ in the germline V gene. V was pared by 5 bases and J by 4 bases, with 14 bases between. The CDR3 is made up of 15 amino acids. CDR3 in amino acids: CASSEGGRSNEKLFF. The CDR3 bases are TGTGCCAGCAGCGAAGGGGGACGAAGTAATGAAAAACTGTTTTTT.

This clone was found once. The V call is TRBV9, the J call TRBJ1-2; no definite D call. CDR1 is SGDLS and CDR2 is YYNGEE in the germline V gene. The CDR3 consists of 16 residues. The V gene lost 0 bases and the J gene lost 1 base, with 13 bases spanning the gap. The CDR3 loop reads CASSVGSGGLNYGYTF. The CDR3 DNA sequence: TGTGCCAGCAGCGTAGGATCCGGCGGCCTTAACTATGGCTACACCTTC.

The chain has TRBV28 and TRBJ1-1; 12 bases are a match to TRBD1. The CDR3 length is 17 residues. Germline CDR1 reads MDHEN; CDR2 reads SYDVKM. The V gene end was trimmed by 5 bases and the J gene end by 1 base; junction bases not matched to a gene: 8. CDR3 nucleotide sequence: TGTGCCAGCAGTACCCGGGACAGGGGGCAGGGGAACACTGAAGCTTTCTTT. Translation gives CASSTRDRGQGNTEAFF.